Listed below are T cell receptor beta chains from one sample, sequenced in a study of CD8 T cells in ankylosing spondylitis. Using its own MiXCR run on the 5' RACE reads, TCRdb lists one record per CDR3 protein. Among 30,000 to 40,000 distinct CDR3 sequences listed, 7.2% were seen once. The sample consisted of blood, either unsorted or a sorted T cell fraction (not recorded which). The origin of the receptors is a male donor with ankylosing spondylitis or in good health (not recorded which). Each CDR3 is given with its conserved first and last residue. A D gene is named only where the DNA matches it firmly. Size values are once, few and many counts, or a class for expanded clones, and some rows have none.

d_gene: TRBD1
v_gene: TRBV29-1
abundance: .
j_gene: TRBJ2-2
CDR3aa: CSATTGGKTGELFF
CDR3nt: TGCAGCGCCACGACAGGGGGAAAAACCGGGGAGCTGTTTTTT

d_gene: .
v_gene: TRBV10-3
abundance: many
j_gene: TRBJ2-7
CDR3aa: CAIGQPLKEQYF
CDR3nt: TGTGCCATCGGACAGCCGCTTAAAGAGCAGTACTTC

d_gene: .
v_gene: TRBV15
abundance: many
j_gene: TRBJ2-3
CDR3aa: CATSNHRGDTQYF
CDR3nt: TGTGCCACCAGCAATCATCGGGGGGATACGCAGTATTTT

d_gene: .
v_gene: TRBV7-9
abundance: .
j_gene: TRBJ2-3
CDR3aa: CASSLYDGADTQYF
CDR3nt: TGTGCCAGCAGCTTATATGACGGGGCAGATACGCAGTATTTT

d_gene: .
v_gene: TRBV27
abundance: many
j_gene: TRBJ2-3
CDR3aa: CASSFADTQYF
CDR3nt: TGTGCCAGCAGTTTTGCAGATACGCAGTATTTT

d_gene: TRBD2
v_gene: TRBV5-1
abundance: many
j_gene: TRBJ2-1
CDR3aa: CASSLGTSGSYEQLF
CDR3nt: TGCGCCAGCAGCTTGGGGACTAGCGGGAGCTATGAGCAGCTCTTC

d_gene: .
v_gene: TRBV29-1
abundance: many
j_gene: TRBJ2-7
CDR3aa: CSVELGAGYEQYF
CDR3nt: TGCAGCGTTGAACTTGGGGCGGGGTACGAGCAGTACTTC

d_gene: .
v_gene: TRBV19
abundance: many
j_gene: TRBJ1-5
CDR3aa: CASTRSLQGNQPQHF
CDR3nt: TGTGCCAGTACCAGATCACTACAGGGTAATCAGCCCCAGCATTTT

d_gene: TRBD1
v_gene: TRBV5-1
abundance: many
j_gene: TRBJ2-5
CDR3aa: CASSLIGRGKEETQYF
CDR3nt: TGCGCCAGCAGCTTAATAGGCAGGGGGAAGGAAGAGACCCAGTACTTC

d_gene: .
v_gene: TRBV20-1
abundance: many
j_gene: TRBJ2-7
CDR3aa: CSARVQGRNLYEQYF
CDR3nt: TGCAGTGCTAGAGTTCAGGGGCGGAACCTGTACGAGCAGTACTTC

d_gene: TRBD2
v_gene: TRBV20-1
abundance: many
j_gene: TRBJ2-4
CDR3aa: CSAWEGLAKNIQYF
CDR3nt: TGCAGTGCTTGGGAGGGATTAGCCAAAAACATTCAGTACTTC

d_gene: .
v_gene: TRBV27
abundance: many
j_gene: TRBJ2-2
CDR3aa: CASSFAGSGELFF
CDR3nt: TGTGCCAGCAGTTTCGCCGGGAGCGGGGAGCTGTTTTTT

d_gene: .
v_gene: TRBV5-1
abundance: many
j_gene: TRBJ2-1
CDR3aa: CASSLAPGGPRNNEQFF
CDR3nt: TGCGCCAGCAGCTTGGCCCCGGGTGGGCCTAGAAACAATGAGCAGTTCTTC

d_gene: .
v_gene: TRBV10-3
abundance: many
j_gene: TRBJ2-3
CDR3aa: CATLLERGTDTQYF
CDR3nt: TGTGCCACCCTACTAGAGCGAGGCACAGATACGCAGTATTTT

d_gene: TRBD1
v_gene: TRBV7-8
abundance: many
j_gene: TRBJ2-7
CDR3aa: CASSSRGRGSYEQYF
CDR3nt: TGTGCCAGCAGCTCCAGGGGGCGCGGGTCCTACGAGCAGTACTTC

d_gene: TRBD2
v_gene: TRBV10-3
abundance: many
j_gene: TRBJ2-2
CDR3aa: CAISEMGGSGELFF
CDR3nt: TGTGCCATCAGTGAGATGGGAGGGTCCGGGGAGCTGTTTTTT

d_gene: .
v_gene: TRBV5-1
abundance: many
j_gene: TRBJ2-3
CDR3aa: CASSFRDSLGTQYF
CDR3nt: TGCGCCAGCAGCTTTCGGGACTCTCTCGGTACGCAGTATTTT

d_gene: .
v_gene: TRBV20-1
abundance: many
j_gene: TRBJ1-5
CDR3aa: CSARDISRVTQPQHF
CDR3nt: TGCAGTGCTAGGGACATCTCTAGAGTTACTCAGCCCCAGCATTTT

d_gene: .
v_gene: TRBV5-1
abundance: many
j_gene: TRBJ1-5
CDR3aa: CASSPDGSRQPQHF
CDR3nt: TGCGCCAGCAGCCCGGACGGATCTCGGCAGCCCCAGCATTTT

d_gene: TRBD1
v_gene: TRBV29-1
abundance: many
j_gene: TRBJ2-7
CDR3aa: CSVEIGQGSTYEQYF
CDR3nt: TGCAGCGTTGAAATAGGACAGGGGTCAACCTACGAGCAGTACTTC

d_gene: TRBD1
v_gene: TRBV12-3/TRBV12-4
abundance: many
j_gene: TRBJ1-2
CDR3aa: CASSRSLNRGVYGYTF
CDR3nt: TGTGCCAGCAGTCGTAGCCTGAACAGGGGGGTTTATGGCTACACCTTC

d_gene: TRBD2
v_gene: TRBV24-1
abundance: many
j_gene: TRBJ2-1
CDR3aa: CATSDPILASEQFF
CDR3nt: TGTGCCACCAGCGACCCGATACTAGCGAGTGAGCAGTTCTTC

d_gene: TRBD2
v_gene: TRBV15
abundance: many
j_gene: TRBJ2-1
CDR3aa: CATSKAGGGGNEQFF
CDR3nt: TGTGCCACCAGCAAAGCGGGCGGGGGGGGTAATGAGCAGTTCTTC

d_gene: .
v_gene: TRBV20-1
abundance: many
j_gene: TRBJ2-7
CDR3aa: CSARGQRYEQYF
CDR3nt: TGCAGTGCTAGAGGGCAGAGATACGAGCAGTACTTC

d_gene: .
v_gene: TRBV30
abundance: many
j_gene: TRBJ1-5
CDR3aa: CAWSVTGGNQPQHF
CDR3nt: TGTGCCTGGAGTGTAACGGGGGGCAATCAGCCCCAGCATTTT

d_gene: .
v_gene: TRBV7-2
abundance: .
j_gene: TRBJ1-2
CDR3aa: CASSPRGVVNTF
CDR3nt: TGTGCCAGCAGCCCACGTGGGGTTGTGAACACCTTC

d_gene: TRBD1
v_gene: TRBV20-1
abundance: many
j_gene: TRBJ1-3
CDR3aa: CSAREQGAPTGNTIYF
CDR3nt: TGCAGTGCTAGAGAACAGGGGGCGCCAACCGGAAACACCATATATTTT

d_gene: TRBD1
v_gene: TRBV3-1
abundance: medium-sized
j_gene: TRBJ1-1
CDR3aa: CASSQPGGEAFF
CDR3nt: TGTGCCAGCAGCCAACCAGGGGGGGAAGCTTTCTTT

d_gene: TRBD1
v_gene: TRBV5-1
abundance: few
j_gene: TRBJ2-2
CDR3aa: CASSFDRGLNTGELFF
CDR3nt: TGCGCCAGCAGCTTCGACAGGGGGCTTAACACCGGGGAGCTGTTTTTT

d_gene: TRBD1
v_gene: TRBV6-5
abundance: many
j_gene: TRBJ1-1
CDR3aa: CASSYDQGAFNTEAFF
CDR3nt: TGTGCCAGCAGTTACGATCAGGGGGCATTTAACACTGAAGCTTTCTTT

d_gene: .
v_gene: TRBV14
abundance: many
j_gene: TRBJ2-1
CDR3aa: CASSQDWNEQFF
CDR3nt: TGTGCCAGCAGCCAAGATTGGAATGAGCAGTTCTTC

d_gene: .
v_gene: TRBV7-8
abundance: few
j_gene: TRBJ2-7
CDR3aa: CASTLGGYEQYF
CDR3nt: TGTGCCAGCACCCTTGGGGGGTACGAGCAGTACTTC

d_gene: TRBD2
v_gene: TRBV15
abundance: .
j_gene: TRBJ2-5
CDR3aa: CATAGGGTRKTQYF
CDR3nt: TGTGCCACCGCCGGGGGGGGCACAAGAAAGACCCAGTACTTC

d_gene: .
v_gene: TRBV20-1
abundance: many
j_gene: TRBJ2-7
CDR3aa: CSGKSSYEQYF
CDR3nt: TGCAGTGGAAAGAGCTCCTACGAGCAGTACTTC